Following are 30 T cell receptor beta chains from one sample sequenced in a study of preoperative IRX-2 immunotherapy in early breast cancer. TCRdb's table, derived via immunoSEQ multiplex PCR, lists solely in-frame clones and lacks some. This table has some 19,000 clones, about 85% appearing once. Noted treatment: preoperative locoregional IRX-2 cytokine immunotherapy. The sequencing used lymph node tissue, collected after IRX-2 immunotherapy. The receptors were sampled from a human donor with breast cancer.

The chain carries TRBV6-8 and TRBJ1-2; D unresolved. Germline CDR1 reads MNHGY; CDR2 reads SAAAGT. The CDR3 has 12 residues. V lost 5 bases, J lost 8 bases, and 12 bases lay in between. The CDR3 here is CASSPLSGGYTF. CDR3 DNA: TGTGCCAGCAGTCCCCTGTCGGGAGGCTACACCTTC.

The V and J genes are TRBV19 and TRBJ2-7; 10 bases line up with TRBD1. The germline gives CDR1 LNHDA, CDR2 SQIVND (reference sequence). There are 13 residues in the CDR3. J lost 5 bases, V lost 9 bases, and 7 bases had no gene match. The CDR3 sequence: CASKGQGIHEQYF. DNA for the CDR3: TGTGCCAGCAAGGGACAGGGGATCCACGAGCAGTACTTC.

The chain employs TRBV19 and TRBJ1-5; 7 nucleotides align to TRBD1. V lost 5 bases and J lost 0; bases outside the gene matches: 16. The CDR3 is made up of 19 amino acids. Germline V gives CDR1 LNHDA, CDR2 SQIVND (reference sequence). The CDR3 DNA reads TGTGCCAGTAGTCCCCCTTGGACAGGCTCCGTTGTTAGCAATCAGCCCCAGCATTTT. Protein sequence: CASSPPWTGSVVSNQPQHF.

CDR3 sequence reads: CASSKQGINVNTEAFF. The DNA for the CDR3 is TGTGCCAGCTCAAAACAGGGGATCAACGTCAACACTGAAGCTTTCTTT. The gene calls are TRBV18 and TRBJ1-1; 7 nucleotides agree with TRBD1. In germline, CDR1 is KGHSH, CDR2 LQKENI. The trim removed 5 bases at V and 2 bases at J, leaving 11 bases unmatched. CDR3 length: 16 amino acids.

The chain recombines TRBV6-4 with TRBJ1-4; 9 bases are a match to TRBD1. CDR3 length: 14 residues. The germline V gene encodes CDR1 MRHNA and CDR2 SNTAGT. CDR3 sequence: CATRILTGGEKLFF. The CDR3 nucleotides are TGTGCAACGCGTATTCTGACAGGGGGTGAAAAACTGTTTTTT.

The chain carries TRBV6-4 and TRBJ2-7, with 9 bases matching TRBD2. Per germline, CDR1 MRHNA and CDR2 SNTAGT. The CDR3 is made up of 13 amino acids. V was clipped by 10 bases and J by 3 bases; unmatched bases: 7. CDR3 residues: CAISAGGGYEQYF. In DNA, the CDR3 is TGTGCCATCTCAGCGGGGGGAGGCTACGAGCAGTACTTC.

V and J are TRBV7-6 and TRBJ2-3, with a possible D match to TRBD2 (5 bases). CDR3 size: 15 residues. Germline V CDR1 and CDR2: SGHVS, FNYEAQ. Trimming stripped 1 base from V and 2 bases from J, with 10 bases between. CDR3 nucleotide sequence: TGTGCCAGCAGCTTAGAAGGGCTAGCCACAGATACGCAGTATTTT. It specifies CASSLEGLATDTQYF.

This chain links TRBV5-1 with TRBJ2-1; 7 nucleotides align to TRBD1. The CDR3 sequence is 15 residues long. J was trimmed by 2 bases and V by 4 bases; bases with no gene match: 6. The germline gives CDR1 SGHRS, CDR2 YFSETQ. CDR3 region: CASSVNRGAYNEQFF. The CDR3 nucleotides read TGCGCCAGCAGCGTAAACAGGGGCGCCTACAATGAGCAGTTCTTC. The full variable domain, its missing parts supplied by reference TRBV5-1 and TRBJ2-1, is KAGVTQTPRYLIKTRGQQVTLSCSPISGHRSVSWYQQTPGQGLQFLFEYFSETQRNKGNFPGRFSGRQFSNSRSEMNVSTLELGDSALYLCASSVNRGAYNEQFFGPGTRLTVL.

This clone has just one count. V gene TRBV5-1 combines with J gene TRBJ2-3; TRBD2 matches 13 bases. The CDR3 runs to 18 residues. V trimming: 1 base; J trimming: 4 bases; junction bases outside the gene matches: 9. CDR1 is SGHRS and CDR2 is YFSETQ in the germline V gene. The CDR3 here is CASSLSRATSGRSDTQYF. For the CDR3, the DNA is TGCGCCAGCAGCTTGAGTCGTGCGACTAGCGGGAGGTCAGATACGCAGTATTTT.

The rearrangement joins TRBV7-7 to TRBJ1-2; TRBD1 matches 8 bases. The CDR3 consists of 14 residues. V was pared by 7 bases and J by 2 bases, with 6 bases of the junction left unmatched. Germline V gene lookup returns CDR1 SSHAT and CDR2 FNYEAQ (reference sequence). CDR3 sequence reads: CASNLRGLNYGYTF. In DNA, the CDR3 is TGTGCCAGCAACCTCAGGGGGCTCAACTATGGCTACACCTTC.

In this sample, this clone turned up a few times. J is TRBJ1-3 and V is TRBV28, with 9 bases fitting TRBD1. The germline V gene encodes CDR1 MDHEN and CDR2 SYDVKM. V was clipped by 6 bases and J by 3 bases; unmatched bases: 12. The CDR3 totals 17 residues. The CDR3 DNA reads as TGTGCCAGCAGAAGCATAGGACAGGGGATAGGTGGAAACACCATATATTTT. This gives the protein CASRSIGQGIGGNTIYF.

V gene TRBV30 combines with J gene TRBJ2-7; possibly TRBD2 for D (6 bases). V was shortened by 4 bases and J by 3 bases, with 10 bases between the two germline ends. Germline-derived CDR1 and CDR2 are GTSNPN and SVGIG (reference sequence). This CDR3 is built from 12 residues. The CDR3 nucleotides read TGTGCCTGGACTGGGGGGTACTACGAGCAGTACTTC. Amino acids: CAWTGGYYEQYF. The full variable domain, rest sourced from reference TRBV30 and TRBJ2-7, is SQTIHQWPATLVQPVGSPLSLECTVEGTSNPNLYWYRQAAGRGLQLLFYSVGIGQISSEVPQNLSASRPQDRQFILSSKKLLLSDSGFYLCAWTGGYYEQYFGPGTRLTVT.

This clone appeared a single time. The V gene is TRBV10-2, the J gene TRBJ2-7; the D gene is possibly TRBD2 (5 bases). Germline V gene lookup returns CDR1 WSHSY and CDR2 SAAADI. This CDR3 comprises 13 residues. V was pared by 7 bases and J by 7 bases, with 17 bases between. The CDR3 bases are TGCGCCAGCACCCGGACTGGCCTCGGGGAGCAGTACTTC. It translates to CASTRTGLGEQYF.

Here the CDR3 reads CASTGGGLDQPQHF. The CDR3 region has the DNA TGTGCCAGCACGGGGGGAGGTTTGGATCAGCCCCAGCATTTT. The rearrangement joins TRBV19 to TRBJ1-5; D is perhaps TRBD1 (5 bases). Germline CDR1 is LNHDA and CDR2 is SQIVND (reference sequence). V was shortened by 9 bases and J by 5 bases, with 17 bases between the two germline ends. The CDR3 contains 14 residues.

This sequence joins TRBV5-1 and TRBJ1-4; 7 nucleotides agree with TRBD1. Trimming removed 4 bases from V and 8 bases from J; junction bases left unmatched: 11. CDR1 is SGHRS and CDR2 is YFSETQ in the germline V gene. CDR3 length: 15 amino acids. CDR3 in DNA: TGCGCCAGCAGCATCCCGGACAGGTTAGAGGAAAAACTGTTTTTT. As protein: CASSIPDRLEEKLFF.

The chain links TRBV28 to TRBJ1-2, with TRBD1 matching 11 bases. CDR3 length: 15 amino acids. The ends lost 4 bases at V and 7 bases at J; junction bases unmatched: 8. The germline V gene encodes CDR1 MDHEN and CDR2 SYDVKM. CDR3 loop: CASSSQDRGHSGYTF. CDR3 DNA: TGTGCCAGCAGTTCCCAGGACAGGGGGCATAGTGGCTACACCTTC.

The chain carries TRBV11-3 and TRBJ1-3; D is ambiguous. With 0 bases removed from V and 3 bases from J, the gap between germline ends came to 9 bases. From germline, CDR1 is SGHNT and CDR2 YENEEA. This CDR3 comprises 15 residues. As DNA, the CDR3 is TGTGCCAGCAGCTTAGACCGACCGAGTGGAAACACCATATATTTT. Protein: CASSLDRPSGNTIYF.

The chain recombines TRBV11-3 with TRBJ2-3, with D tentatively TRBD2 (7 bases). V lost 5 bases to trimming and J lost 4 bases, with 16 bases between them. The length of the CDR3 is 15 residues. Per germline, CDR1 SGHNT and CDR2 YENEEA. For the CDR3, the DNA is TGTGCCAGCAGCCATGATGGGGGGGGCTCAGATACGCAGTATTTT. This encodes CASSHDGGGSDTQYF.

The J gene is TRBJ2-3, the V gene TRBV7-5; the listed D gene, TRBD1, was not tested against the DNA. TRBV7-5 is reported as a pseudogene. This CDR3 region has 15 residues. The CDR3 nucleotides read TGTGCCAGCAGCTTAGCGACAGGGAGGACAGATACGCAGTATTTT. The encoded protein is CASSLATGRTDTQYF.

The DNA of the CDR3 is TGTGCCAGCAGCTTACCGTTCCGTCTAGCGGGGGGGCAGAAAGATACGCAGTATTTT. Encoded protein: CASSLPFRLAGGQKDTQYF. This chain connects TRBV11-3 to TRBJ2-3, with 12 bases aligning to TRBD2. J gave up 5 bases and V 2 bases, and 14 bases lay outside the gene matches. This CDR3 region has 19 residues. Germline CDR1 and CDR2: SGHNT and YENEEA.

The chain is built from TRBV6-8 and TRBJ1-3, with no clear D. The V gene's germline CDR1 is MNHGY and CDR2 SAAAGT. The CDR3 consists of 14 residues. Trimming took off 5 bases at V and 0 bases at J, with 8 bases between the two ends. The CDR3, as DNA: TGTGCCAGCAGTCCATTTAGCTCTGGAAACACCATATATTTT. It yields the protein CASSPFSSGNTIYF.

The rearrangement uses TRBV18 and TRBJ2-5; no clear D. Germline V gene lookup returns CDR1 KGHSH and CDR2 LQKENI. V shed 4 bases and J shed 2 bases, with 8 bases lying between them. The CDR3 consists of 13 residues. The CDR3: CASSRRSQETQYF. DNA for the CDR3: TGTGCCAGCTCACGTCGGAGTCAAGAGACCCAGTACTTC.

The chain uses TRBV18 and TRBJ2-5, with no clear D. Germline CDR1 KGHSH, CDR2 LQKENI. CDR3 length: 12 residues. V was pared by 5 bases and J by 3 bases, with 7 bases between. The CDR3 protein is CASSVGEETQYF. The CDR3 DNA sequence: TGTGCCAGCTCAGTTGGGGAAGAGACCCAGTACTTC.

The rearrangement joins TRBV23-1 to TRBJ1-2; 10 nucleotides align to TRBD1. TRBV23-1 is an open reading frame whose function is uncertain. J lost 3 bases, V lost 6 bases, and 16 bases had no gene match. The CDR3 contains 18 residues. CDR3 in DNA: TGCGCCAGCAGCCAAGAGTGGTCGGGGACAGGGGAGTACTATGGCTACACCTTC. It specifies CASSQEWSGTGEYYGYTF.

The V gene is TRBV11-3, the J gene TRBJ2-1, with 7 bases aligning to TRBD2. After removal of 3 bases from V and 3 bases from J, the junction contained 2 bases not matched to a gene. CDR1 SGHNT and CDR2 YENEEA come from the germline V gene. The CDR3 sequence is 14 residues long. The CDR3 reads CASSFPSGYNEQFF. DNA of the CDR3: TGTGCCAGCAGCTTCCCTAGCGGCTACAATGAGCAGTTCTTC.

This clone was recorded only once. CDR3 DNA sequence: TGCGCCAGCCGTTCCGACAGGGGAAGTGAAAAACTGTTTTTT. Translating it yields CASRSDRGSEKLFF. The V call is TRBV5-1, the J call TRBJ1-4; 8 bases map to TRBD1. CDR3 length: 14 amino acids. V gave up 7 bases and J gave up 7 bases; unmatched junction bases: 9. Germline V gives CDR1 SGHRS, CDR2 YFSETQ. The complete variable domain, with remaining parts taken from reference TRBV5-1 and TRBJ1-4, reads KAGVTQTPRYLIKTRGQQVTLSCSPISGHRSVSWYQQTPGQGLQFLFEYFSETQRNKGNFPGRFSGRQFSNSRSEMNVSTLELGDSALYLCASRSDRGSEKLFFGSGTQLSVL.

The chain is built from TRBV30 and TRBJ1-6, with D perhaps matching TRBD1 (6 bases). The CDR3 has 12 amino acids. Trimming cost V 2 bases and J 7 bases, with 6 bases left between them. From germline, CDR1 is GTSNPN and CDR2 SVGIG (reference sequence). This CDR3 reads CAWSTGNSPLHF. The CDR3 DNA sequence: TGTGCCTGGAGTACAGGGAATTCACCCCTCCACTTT.

The CDR3 reads CASSLTGGVDMNTEAFF. CDR3 DNA sequence: TGTGCCAGCAGTCTGACAGGGGGCGTCGATATGAACACTGAAGCTTTCTTT. J is TRBJ1-1 and V is TRBV28; TRBD1 matches 10 bases. This CDR3 has 17 amino acids. Losses at the gene ends were 5 bases for V and 0 bases for J; bases not matched to a gene: 9. Germline assignment: CDR1 MDHEN and CDR2 SYDVKM.

This sequence joins TRBV5-1 and TRBJ1-2; 8 bases fit TRBD1. Unmatched junction bases numbered 10, after V lost 8 bases and J lost 4 bases. Germline CDR1 is SGHRS and CDR2 is YFSETQ. This CDR3 has 14 amino acids. The CDR3 region has the DNA TGCGCCAGTTCGGGACAGGCGGCTTCCTATGGCTACACCTTC. Protein: CASSGQAASYGYTF.

This clone turned up a few times. The V call is TRBV19, the J call TRBJ1-4, with TRBD1 matching 8 bases. J was trimmed by 12 bases and V by 5 bases; bases with no gene match: 2. There are 11 residues in the CDR3. The germline V gene encodes CDR1 LNHDA and CDR2 SQIVND (reference sequence). Written as DNA, the CDR3 is TGTGCCAGTAGTCCGGACAGGGAACTGTTTTTT. Residues: CASSPDRELFF.